The entry below gives a single T cell receptor (beta chain) sequence along with its context. In the original analysis: The assay estimated nucleated cells by amplifying reference gene primers. TCRdb's copy holds only in-frame clones and misses some; the assay was immunoSEQ multiplex PCR. The DNA was the basis for D and trimming; V, J and clone size are from that table. This repertoire shows about 260,000 clones, approximately 86% found once; its top ten account for approximately 0.7%. This record comes from a study of blood T cell repertoires in COVID-19. Study overall: There were acute and convalescent COVID-19 samples, and they came from the United States, Italy and Spain. Sample material is recorded as cDNA or gDNA derived from T cells, B-cell-depleted T cells, or PBMCs.

There are 13 residues in the CDR3. V lost 5 bases to trimming and J lost 3 bases, with 5 bases between them. The germline gives CDR1 SGHVS, CDR2 FQNEAQ. What was sequenced was peripheral blood. This clonotype was obtained from a human donor in a cohort sampled during active COVID-19. This rearrangement joins TRBV7-8 to TRBJ2-6, with D unclear. CDR3 sequence reads: CASSRYGANVLTF. For the CDR3, the DNA is TGTGCCAGCAGCCGTTATGGGGCCAACGTCCTGACTTTC.